A single sample is the source of the 26 T cell receptor beta chains below, sequenced in a study of cytotoxic CD8 clonotypes in ibrutinib-treated CLL. TCRdb's table, derived via immunoSEQ multiplex PCR, lists solely in-frame clones and lacks some. The table shows more than 200,000 clones, with 70% occurring only once. The sequences come from PBMCs, collected after 24 months of ibrutinib treatment. The receptors were sampled from a human donor with chronic lymphocytic leukemia.

The sample holds a few counts of this clone. The chain combines TRBV11-3 with TRBJ2-6; TRBD1 is a possible D gene (5 bases). Trimming took 0 bases from V and 0 from J, leaving 15 bases between them. The CDR3 has 19 amino acids. The V gene's germline CDR1 is SGHNT and CDR2 YENEEA. The CDR3 reads CASSLEMARRGSGANVLTF. For the CDR3, the DNA is TGTGCCAGCAGCTTAGAGATGGCCAGAAGGGGCTCTGGGGCCAACGTCCTGACTTTC.

This clone was counted a few times. The DNA for the CDR3 is TGTGCCAGCAGCTTAGGGGCAGATACGCAGTATTTT. Residues: CASSLGADTQYF. This chain uses TRBV11-2 with TRBJ2-3; D is uncertain. The germline V gene encodes CDR1 SGHAT and CDR2 FQNNGV. This CDR3 has 12 amino acids. Deletions cut 1 base from V and 4 bases from J, with 3 bases between.

V gene TRBV6-5 combines with J gene TRBJ2-7; D is undetermined. Germline V gives CDR1 MNHEY, CDR2 SVGAGI. The CDR3 is 14 residues long. V shed 2 bases and J shed 1 base, with 9 bases lying between them. CDR3 residues: CASSYERRSYEQYF. Written as DNA, the CDR3 is TGTGCCAGCAGTTACGAACGTAGGTCCTACGAGCAGTACTTC.

The CDR3 nucleotides read TGCAGTGCCACGGTGACGCAGTATTTT. Encoded protein: CSATVTQYF. This rearrangement joins TRBV20-1 to TRBJ2-3, with unresolved D. CDR1 and CDR2 (germline): DFQATT, SNEGSKA (reference sequence). The CDR3 has 9 residues. Trimming pared 6 bases from V and 9 bases from J, leaving 7 bases between.

The V and J genes are TRBV27 and TRBJ2-7; 10 nucleotides line up with TRBD2. After removal of 3 bases from V and 7 bases from J, the junction contained 9 bases not matched to a gene. The CDR3 length is 15 residues. CDR1 is MNHEY and CDR2 is SMNVEV in the germline V gene (reference sequence). As DNA, the CDR3 is TGTGCCAGCAGTTTGGGGCTAGCGGGAGTAACTGAGCAGTACTTC. This translates into CASSLGLAGVTEQYF.

This clone was found many times. The chain carries TRBV19 and TRBJ2-7, with 10 bases fitting TRBD1. Germline CDR1 is LNHDA and CDR2 is SQIVND (reference sequence). After removal of 3 bases from V and 5 bases from J, the junction contained 4 bases not matched to a gene. This CDR3 contains 14 residues. The CDR3 nucleotides read TGTGCCAGTAGTATCCGGACAGGGGGTGACGAGCAGTACTTC. This translates into CASSIRTGGDEQYF.

This clone is a singleton in its sample. The chain combines TRBV6-5 with TRBJ2-2, with D unclear. The CDR3 is 11 amino acids. Germline lookup yields CDR1 MNHEY and CDR2 SVGAGI. V lost 7 bases to trimming and J lost 7 bases, with 7 bases between them. CDR3 region: CASTARGELFF. In DNA, the CDR3 is TGTGCCAGCACCGCCCGCGGGGAGCTGTTTTTT.

The chain employs TRBV5-1 and TRBJ2-1; 12 positions agree with TRBD2. Germline trimming cut 4 bases from V and 8 bases from J; bases unmatched to any gene: 7. CDR3 length: 15 residues. The germline V gene has CDR1 SGHRS and CDR2 YFSETQ. The CDR3 loop reads CASSRTSGTGDEQFF. The CDR3 DNA reads TGCGCCAGCAGCAGGACTAGCGGGACCGGGGATGAGCAGTTCTTC.

The genes are TRBV6-6 and TRBJ2-7, with TRBD2 as a possible D gene (6 bases). Germline-derived CDR1 and CDR2 are MNHNY and SVGAGI (reference sequence). The CDR3 is made up of 13 amino acids. V lost 7 bases to trimming and J lost 2 bases, with 12 bases between them. The CDR3 reads CASIRGFPYEQYF. In nucleotides, the CDR3 is TGTGCCAGCATACGGGGGTTTCCCTACGAGCAGTACTTC.

V and J are TRBV5-1 and TRBJ2-5; tentatively, D is TRBD2 (5 bases). The germline CDR1 and CDR2 sequences are SGHRS and YFSETQ. This CDR3 contains 13 residues. V lost 0 bases to trimming and J lost 5 bases, with 8 bases between them. CDR3 bases: TGCGCCAGCAGCTTGGCAACGGGGGAGACCCAGTACTTC. This sequence encodes CASSLATGETQYF.

This chain connects TRBV6-6 to TRBJ2-1; TRBD2 matches at 8 bases. Per the germline V gene, CDR1 is MNHNY and CDR2 is SVGAGI (reference sequence). J lost 3 bases, V lost 6 bases, and 4 bases had no gene match. The length of the CDR3 is 14 residues. CDR3 region: CASRTGTSYNEQFF. Written as DNA, the CDR3 is TGTGCCAGCAGAACGGGGACTAGCTACAATGAGCAGTTCTTC.

The chain is built from TRBV19 and TRBJ2-1; a possible D gene is TRBD2 (5 bases). The V and J ends lost 7 bases and 7 bases respectively, with 23 bases between them. The length of the CDR3 is 16 residues. Germline V lookup: CDR1 LNHDA, CDR2 SQIVND (reference sequence). This CDR3 is CASNLNSGSGGNEQFF. The DNA for the CDR3 is TGTGCCAGTAATCTTAATTCGGGATCGGGTGGAAATGAGCAGTTCTTC.

This clone is a singleton in its sample. The chain combines TRBV4-2 with TRBJ2-1; D not certain. Looked up from germline, CDR1 is LGHNA and CDR2 is YNFKEQ. The CDR3 runs to 18 residues. V was shortened by 1 base and J by 0 bases, with 16 bases between the two germline ends. CDR3 sequence reads: CASSQGGSQKYSYNEQFF. The CDR3 DNA reads as TGTGCCAGCAGCCAAGGGGGAAGCCAAAAATACTCCTACAATGAGCAGTTCTTC.

V gene TRBV10-3 combines with J gene TRBJ1-1, with a weak D call TRBD1 (5 bases). Germline V gives CDR1 ENHRY, CDR2 SYGVKD. V was clipped by 10 bases and J by 0 bases, with 15 bases between them. The CDR3 consists of 14 residues. The DNA of the CDR3 is TGTGCCAACCGGGACCCAACTATGAACACTGAAGCTTTCTTT. This translates into CANRDPTMNTEAFF.

The J gene is TRBJ1-5, the V gene TRBV11-2; D is unresolved. CDR1 is SGHAT and CDR2 is FQNNGV in the germline V gene. With 0 bases removed from V and 0 bases from J, the gap between germline ends came to 6 bases. This CDR3 comprises 15 residues. DNA for the CDR3: TGTGCCAGCAGCTTAGATGGGTATAGCAATCAGCCCCAGCATTTT. This translates into CASSLDGYSNQPQHF.

The rearrangement uses TRBV28 and TRBJ2-3; D might be TRBD1 (5 bases). V lost 4 bases and J lost 8, with 13 bases in between. This CDR3 has 13 amino acids. Germline lookup yields CDR1 MDHEN and CDR2 SYDVKM. CDR3 bases: TGTGCCAGCAGTTCCAGGGATAGAGGTACGCAGTATTTT. Encoded protein: CASSSRDRGTQYF.

Only a few counts were recorded for this clone. The V call is TRBV9, the J call TRBJ2-2; D is perhaps TRBD2 (5 bases). The V gene lost 3 bases and the J gene lost 7 bases, with 13 bases spanning the gap. CDR1 is SGDLS and CDR2 is YYNGEE in the germline V gene. There are 14 residues in the CDR3. CDR3 residues: CASSAQTISGELFF. Here the CDR3 DNA reads TGTGCCAGCAGCGCCCAGACTATTAGCGGGGAGCTGTTTTTT.

As to this clone: The sample carries other DNA sequences with the same CDR3. The rearrangement links TRBV5-4 to TRBJ2-1, with D hard to call. The V gene lost 0 bases and the J gene lost 2 bases, with 9 bases spanning the gap. The length of the CDR3 is 15 residues. Germline-derived CDR1 and CDR2 are SGHNT and YYREEE (reference sequence). In nucleotides, the CDR3 is TGTGCCAGCAGCTTGGAGGGCGGAACCTACAATGAGCAGTTCTTC. Translated: CASSLEGGTYNEQFF.

In its sample, this clone was seen once. The same CDR3 can be traced to other DNA sequences in this sample. The chain couples TRBV28 to TRBJ2-7, with 8 bases lining up with TRBD1. This CDR3 is 15 amino acids long. V lost 5 bases to trimming and J lost 2 bases; unmatched junction nucleotides: 8. Germline V lookup: CDR1 MDHEN, CDR2 SYDVKM. CDR3 loop: CASSPPGQAAYEQYF. CDR3 bases: TGTGCCAGCAGTCCCCCGGGACAGGCCGCCTACGAGCAGTACTTC.

J is TRBJ2-1 and V is TRBV29-1; possible D gene TRBD2, 5 bases. Germline V CDR1 and CDR2: SQVTM, ANQGSEA. The CDR3 runs to 15 residues. The V end lost 6 bases, the J end lost 6 bases, and 21 bases lay between the germline ends. Here the CDR3 reads CSVVLWETALNEQFF. DNA for the CDR3: TGCAGCGTCGTCCTTTGGGAGACGGCCCTCAATGAGCAGTTCTTC.

The rearrangement links TRBV5-1 to TRBJ1-1; TRBD1 agrees at 9 bases. Per germline, CDR1 SGHRS and CDR2 YFSETQ. This CDR3 contains 15 residues. The V and J ends lost 0 bases and 1 base, in that order; junction bases with no gene match: 1. The CDR3 nucleotides are TGCGCCAGCAGCTTGGGGGACAGGGAGAACACTGAAGCTTTCTTT. This sequence encodes CASSLGDRENTEAFF.

This chain connects TRBV5-6 to TRBJ1-1; D is undetermined. The germline CDR1 and CDR2 sequences are SGHDT and YYEEEE. This CDR3 has 12 residues. The germline V and J ends were trimmed by 0 bases and 2 bases, with 2 bases remaining between them. The CDR3 is CASSLVNTEAFF. The CDR3 DNA reads as TGTGCCAGCAGCTTGGTTAACACTGAAGCTTTCTTT.

In this sample, this clone turned up once. The V call is TRBV28, the J call TRBJ1-5; D ambiguous. The CDR3 is made up of 15 amino acids. Germline lookup yields CDR1 MDHEN and CDR2 SYDVKM. Trimming removed 6 bases at V and 7 bases at J, with 19 bases between. The chain's CDR3 is CASSSNSGSWQPQHF. CDR3 bases: TGTGCCAGCAGCTCCAATTCTGGCTCTTGGCAGCCCCAGCATTTT.

The chain is built from TRBV11-2 and TRBJ2-3; D possibly corresponds to TRBD2 (5 bases). This CDR3 spans 13 amino acids. V shed 5 bases and J shed 3 bases, with 9 bases lying between them. Germline V gene data show CDR1 as SGHAT and CDR2 as FQNNGV. CDR3 sequence (DNA): TGTGCCAGCAGCCCGGGGTTGACAGATACGCAGTATTTT. Its translation: CASSPGLTDTQYF.

The genes are TRBV4-3 and TRBJ1-5; D might be TRBD1 (5 bases). The CDR3 covers 16 residues. Germline loops: CDR1 LGHNA, CDR2 YSLEER. Trimming removed 3 bases at V and 0 bases at J, with 12 bases between. The CDR3 sequence is CASSQGTAYSNQPQHF. The CDR3 bases are TGCGCCAGCAGCCAGGGGACTGCTTATAGCAATCAGCCCCAGCATTTT.

The rearrangement joins TRBV6-1 to TRBJ2-7, with 9 nucleotides matching TRBD1. The V and J ends lost 7 bases and 11 bases, in that order; junction bases with no gene match: 12. This CDR3 is built from 13 residues. Germline CDR1 MNHNS, CDR2 SASEGT. This CDR3 is CASTQGPGQGEYF. The CDR3 DNA is TGTGCCAGCACCCAGGGGCCGGGACAGGGCGAGTACTTC.